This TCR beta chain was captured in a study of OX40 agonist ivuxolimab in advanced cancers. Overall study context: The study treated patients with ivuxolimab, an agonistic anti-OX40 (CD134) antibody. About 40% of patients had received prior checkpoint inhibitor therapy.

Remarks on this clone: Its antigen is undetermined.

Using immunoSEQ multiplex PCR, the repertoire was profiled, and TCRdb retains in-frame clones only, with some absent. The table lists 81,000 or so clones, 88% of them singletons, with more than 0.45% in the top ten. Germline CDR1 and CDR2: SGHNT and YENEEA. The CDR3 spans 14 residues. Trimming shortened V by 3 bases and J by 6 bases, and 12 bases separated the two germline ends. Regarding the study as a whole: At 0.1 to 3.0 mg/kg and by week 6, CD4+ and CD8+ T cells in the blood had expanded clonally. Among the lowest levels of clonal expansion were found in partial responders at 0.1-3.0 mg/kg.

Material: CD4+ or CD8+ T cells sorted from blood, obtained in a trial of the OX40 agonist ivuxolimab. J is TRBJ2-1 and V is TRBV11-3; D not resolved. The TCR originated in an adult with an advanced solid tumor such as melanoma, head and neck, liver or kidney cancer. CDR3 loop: CASSLLRTSNEQFF. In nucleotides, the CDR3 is TGTGCCAGCAGCTTGCTACGGACCTCCAATGAGCAGTTCTTC.